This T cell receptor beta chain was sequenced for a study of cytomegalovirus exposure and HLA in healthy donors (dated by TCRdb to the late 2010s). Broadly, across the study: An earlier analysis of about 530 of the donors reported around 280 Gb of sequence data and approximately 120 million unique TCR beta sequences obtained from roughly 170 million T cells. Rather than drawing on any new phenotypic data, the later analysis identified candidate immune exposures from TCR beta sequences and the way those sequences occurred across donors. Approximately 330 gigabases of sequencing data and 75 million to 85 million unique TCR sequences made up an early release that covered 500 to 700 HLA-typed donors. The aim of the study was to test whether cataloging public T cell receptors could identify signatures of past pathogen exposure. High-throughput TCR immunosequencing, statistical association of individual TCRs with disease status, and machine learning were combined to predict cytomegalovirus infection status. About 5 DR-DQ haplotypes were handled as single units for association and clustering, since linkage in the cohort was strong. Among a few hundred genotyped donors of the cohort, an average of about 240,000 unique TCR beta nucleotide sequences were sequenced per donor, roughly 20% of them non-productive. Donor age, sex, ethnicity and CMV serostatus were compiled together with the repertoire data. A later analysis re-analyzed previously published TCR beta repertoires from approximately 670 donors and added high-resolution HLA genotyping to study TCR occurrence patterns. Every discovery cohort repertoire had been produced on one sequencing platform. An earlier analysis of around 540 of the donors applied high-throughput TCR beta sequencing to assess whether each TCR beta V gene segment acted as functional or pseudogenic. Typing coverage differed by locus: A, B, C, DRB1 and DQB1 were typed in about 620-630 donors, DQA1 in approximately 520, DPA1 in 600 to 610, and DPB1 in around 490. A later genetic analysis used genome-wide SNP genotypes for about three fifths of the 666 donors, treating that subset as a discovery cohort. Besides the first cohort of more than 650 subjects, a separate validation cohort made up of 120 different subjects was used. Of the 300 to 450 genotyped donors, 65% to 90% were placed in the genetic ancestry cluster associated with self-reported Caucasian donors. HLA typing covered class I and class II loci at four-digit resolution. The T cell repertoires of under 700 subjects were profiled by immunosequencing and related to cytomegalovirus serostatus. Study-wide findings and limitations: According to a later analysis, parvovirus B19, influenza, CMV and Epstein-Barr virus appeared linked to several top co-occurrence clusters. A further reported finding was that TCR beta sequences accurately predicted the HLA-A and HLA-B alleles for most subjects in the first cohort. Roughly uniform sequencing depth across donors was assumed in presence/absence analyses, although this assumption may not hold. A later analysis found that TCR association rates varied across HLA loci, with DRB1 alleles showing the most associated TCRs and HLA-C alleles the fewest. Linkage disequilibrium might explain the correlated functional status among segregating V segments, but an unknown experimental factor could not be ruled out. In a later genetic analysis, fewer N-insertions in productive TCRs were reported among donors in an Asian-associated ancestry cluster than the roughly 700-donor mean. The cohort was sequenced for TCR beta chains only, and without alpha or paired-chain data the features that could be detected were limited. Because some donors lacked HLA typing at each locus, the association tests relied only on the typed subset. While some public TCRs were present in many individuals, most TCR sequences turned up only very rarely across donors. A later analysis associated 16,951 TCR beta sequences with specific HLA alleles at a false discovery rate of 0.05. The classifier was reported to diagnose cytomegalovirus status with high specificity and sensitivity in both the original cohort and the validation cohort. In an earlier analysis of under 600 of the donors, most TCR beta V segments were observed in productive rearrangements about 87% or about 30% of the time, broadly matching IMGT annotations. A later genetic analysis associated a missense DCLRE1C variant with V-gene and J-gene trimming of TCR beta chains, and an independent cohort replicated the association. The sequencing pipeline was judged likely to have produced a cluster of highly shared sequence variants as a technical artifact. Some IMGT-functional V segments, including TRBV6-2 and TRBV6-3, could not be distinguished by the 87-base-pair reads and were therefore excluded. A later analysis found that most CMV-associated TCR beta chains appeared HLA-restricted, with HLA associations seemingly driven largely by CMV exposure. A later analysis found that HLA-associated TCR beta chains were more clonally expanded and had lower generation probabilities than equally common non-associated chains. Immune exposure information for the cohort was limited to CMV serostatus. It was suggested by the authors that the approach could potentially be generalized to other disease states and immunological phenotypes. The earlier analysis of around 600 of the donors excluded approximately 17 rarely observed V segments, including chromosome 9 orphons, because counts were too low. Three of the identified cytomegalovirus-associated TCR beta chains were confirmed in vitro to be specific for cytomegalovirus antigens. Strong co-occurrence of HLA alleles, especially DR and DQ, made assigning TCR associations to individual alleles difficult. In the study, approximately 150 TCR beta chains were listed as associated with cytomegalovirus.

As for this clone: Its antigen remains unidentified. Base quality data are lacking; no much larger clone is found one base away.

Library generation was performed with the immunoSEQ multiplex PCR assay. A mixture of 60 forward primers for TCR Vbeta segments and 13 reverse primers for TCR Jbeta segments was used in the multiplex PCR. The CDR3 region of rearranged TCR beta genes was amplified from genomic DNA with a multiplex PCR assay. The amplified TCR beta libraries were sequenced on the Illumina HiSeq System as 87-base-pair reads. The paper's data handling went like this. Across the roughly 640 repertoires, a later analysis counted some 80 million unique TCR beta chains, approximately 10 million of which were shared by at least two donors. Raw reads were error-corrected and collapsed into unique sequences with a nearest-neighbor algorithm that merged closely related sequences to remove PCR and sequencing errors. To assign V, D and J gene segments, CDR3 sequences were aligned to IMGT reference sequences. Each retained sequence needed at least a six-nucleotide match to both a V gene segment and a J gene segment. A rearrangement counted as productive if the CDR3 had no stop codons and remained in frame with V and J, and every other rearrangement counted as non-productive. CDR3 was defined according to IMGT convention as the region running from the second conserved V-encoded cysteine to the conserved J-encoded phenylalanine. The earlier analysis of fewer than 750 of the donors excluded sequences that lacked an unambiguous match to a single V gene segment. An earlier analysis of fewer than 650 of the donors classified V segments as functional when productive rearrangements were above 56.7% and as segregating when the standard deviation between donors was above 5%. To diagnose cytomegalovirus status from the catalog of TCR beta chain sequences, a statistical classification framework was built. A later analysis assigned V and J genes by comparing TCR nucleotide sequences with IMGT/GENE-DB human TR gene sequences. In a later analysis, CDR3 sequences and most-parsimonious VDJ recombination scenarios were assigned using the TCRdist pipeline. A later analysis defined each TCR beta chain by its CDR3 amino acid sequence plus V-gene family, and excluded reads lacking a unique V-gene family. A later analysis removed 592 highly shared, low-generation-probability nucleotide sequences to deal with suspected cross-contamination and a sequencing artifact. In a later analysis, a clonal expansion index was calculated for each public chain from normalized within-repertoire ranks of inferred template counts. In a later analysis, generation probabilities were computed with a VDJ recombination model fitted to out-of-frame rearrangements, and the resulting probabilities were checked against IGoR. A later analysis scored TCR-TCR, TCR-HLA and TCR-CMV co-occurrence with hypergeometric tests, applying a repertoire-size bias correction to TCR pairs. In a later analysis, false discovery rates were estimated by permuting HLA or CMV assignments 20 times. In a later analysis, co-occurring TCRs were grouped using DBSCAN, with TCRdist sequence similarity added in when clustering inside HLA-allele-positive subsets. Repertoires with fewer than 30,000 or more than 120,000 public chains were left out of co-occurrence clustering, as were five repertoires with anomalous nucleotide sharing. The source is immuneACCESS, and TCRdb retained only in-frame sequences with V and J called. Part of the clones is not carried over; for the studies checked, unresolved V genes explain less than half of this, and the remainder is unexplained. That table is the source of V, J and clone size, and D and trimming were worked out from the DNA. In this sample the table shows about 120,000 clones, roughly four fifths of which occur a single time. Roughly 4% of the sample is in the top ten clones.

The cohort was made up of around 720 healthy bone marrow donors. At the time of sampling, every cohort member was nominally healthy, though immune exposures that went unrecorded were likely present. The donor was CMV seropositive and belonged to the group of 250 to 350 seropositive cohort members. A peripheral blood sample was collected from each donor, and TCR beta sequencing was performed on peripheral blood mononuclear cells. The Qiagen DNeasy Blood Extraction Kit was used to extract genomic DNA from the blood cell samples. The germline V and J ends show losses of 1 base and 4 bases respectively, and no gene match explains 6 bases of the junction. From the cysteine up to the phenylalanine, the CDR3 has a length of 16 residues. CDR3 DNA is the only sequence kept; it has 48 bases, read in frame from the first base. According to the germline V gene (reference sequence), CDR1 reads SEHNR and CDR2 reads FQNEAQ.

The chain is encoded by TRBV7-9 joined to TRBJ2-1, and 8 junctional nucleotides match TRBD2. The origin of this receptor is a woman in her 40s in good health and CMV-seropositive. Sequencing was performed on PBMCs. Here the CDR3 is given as CASSLDPAGVYNEQFF. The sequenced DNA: TGTGCCAGCAGCTTAGACCCAGCGGGAGTTTACAATGAGCAGTTCTTC.